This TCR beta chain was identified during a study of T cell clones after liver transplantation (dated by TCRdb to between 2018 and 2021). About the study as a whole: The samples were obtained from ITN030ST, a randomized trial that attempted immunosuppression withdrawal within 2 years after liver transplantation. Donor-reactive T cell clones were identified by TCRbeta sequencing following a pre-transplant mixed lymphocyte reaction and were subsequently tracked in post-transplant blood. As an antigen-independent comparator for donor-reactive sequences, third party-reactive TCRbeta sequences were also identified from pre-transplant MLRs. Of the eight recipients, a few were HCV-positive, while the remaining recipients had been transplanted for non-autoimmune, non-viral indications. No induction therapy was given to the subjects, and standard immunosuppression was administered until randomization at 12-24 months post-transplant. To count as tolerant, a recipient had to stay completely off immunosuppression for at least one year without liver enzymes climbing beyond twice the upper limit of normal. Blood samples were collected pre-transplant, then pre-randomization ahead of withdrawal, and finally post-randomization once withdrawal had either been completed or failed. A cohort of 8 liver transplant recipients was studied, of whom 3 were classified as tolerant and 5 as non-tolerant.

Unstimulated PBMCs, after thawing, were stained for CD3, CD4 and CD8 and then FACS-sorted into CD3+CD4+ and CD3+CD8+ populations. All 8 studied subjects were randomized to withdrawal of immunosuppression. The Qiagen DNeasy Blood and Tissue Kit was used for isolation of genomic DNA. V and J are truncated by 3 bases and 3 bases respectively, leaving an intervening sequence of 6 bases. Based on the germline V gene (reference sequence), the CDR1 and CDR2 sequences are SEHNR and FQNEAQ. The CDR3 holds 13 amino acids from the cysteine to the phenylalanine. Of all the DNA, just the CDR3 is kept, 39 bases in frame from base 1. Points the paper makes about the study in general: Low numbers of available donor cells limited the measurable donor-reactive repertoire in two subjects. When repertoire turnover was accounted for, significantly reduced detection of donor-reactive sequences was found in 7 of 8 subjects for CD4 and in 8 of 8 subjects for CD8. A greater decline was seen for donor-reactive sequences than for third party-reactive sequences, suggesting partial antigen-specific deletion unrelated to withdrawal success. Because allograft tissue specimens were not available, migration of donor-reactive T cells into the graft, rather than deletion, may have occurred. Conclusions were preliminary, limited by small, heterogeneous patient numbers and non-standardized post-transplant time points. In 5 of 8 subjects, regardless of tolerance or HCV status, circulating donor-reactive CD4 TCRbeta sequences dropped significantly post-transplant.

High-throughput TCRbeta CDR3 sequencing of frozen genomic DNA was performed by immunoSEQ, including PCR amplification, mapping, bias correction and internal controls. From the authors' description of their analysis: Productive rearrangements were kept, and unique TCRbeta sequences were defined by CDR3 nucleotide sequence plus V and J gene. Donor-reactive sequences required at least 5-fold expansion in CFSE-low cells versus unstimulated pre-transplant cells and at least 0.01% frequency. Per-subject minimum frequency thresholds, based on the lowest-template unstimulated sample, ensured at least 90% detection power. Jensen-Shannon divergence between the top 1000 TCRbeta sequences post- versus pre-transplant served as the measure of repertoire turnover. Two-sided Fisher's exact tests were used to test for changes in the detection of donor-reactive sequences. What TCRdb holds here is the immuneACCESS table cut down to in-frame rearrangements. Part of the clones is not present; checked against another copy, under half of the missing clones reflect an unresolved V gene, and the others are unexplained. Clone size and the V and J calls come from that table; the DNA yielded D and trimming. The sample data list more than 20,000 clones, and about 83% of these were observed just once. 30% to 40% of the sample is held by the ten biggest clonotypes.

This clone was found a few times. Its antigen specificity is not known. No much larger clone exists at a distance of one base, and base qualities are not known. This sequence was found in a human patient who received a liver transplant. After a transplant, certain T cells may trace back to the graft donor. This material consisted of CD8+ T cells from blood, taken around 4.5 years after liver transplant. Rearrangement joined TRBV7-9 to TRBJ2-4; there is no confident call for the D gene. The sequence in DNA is TGTGCCAGCAGCTTTAGAGGCAAAAACATTCAGTACTTC. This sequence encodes CASSFRGKNIQYF. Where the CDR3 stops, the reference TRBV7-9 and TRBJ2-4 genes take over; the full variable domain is DTGVSQNPRHKITKRGQNVTFRCDPISEHNRLYWYRQTLGQGPEFLTYFQNEAQLEKSRLLSDRFSAERPKGSFSTLEIQRTEQGDSAMYLCASSFRGKNIQYFGAGTRLSVL.